The 18 T cell receptor beta chains reported below all come from one sample, sequenced in a study of T cells in Graves' hyperthyroidism and ophthalmopathy. Amplified TCR beta CDR3 regions came from RNA transcripts. First-round RT-PCR targeting the TCR CDR3 was performed with the HTBI primer set. TCRdb redid the calling of the multiplex PCR reads with MiXCR, one entry per CDR3 protein. The top ten clones hold over 15% of a sample with 540,000 or so distinct CDR3 sequences, 46% of them seen once. Sequencing used peripheral blood or thyroid tissue (not recorded which). The receptors were sampled from an adult woman with Graves' disease, either hyperthyroidism or ophthalmopathy (not recorded which).

This clonotype was picked up many times. This chain uses TRBV7-8 with TRBJ1-5; D gene unclear. CDR3 length: 14 amino acids. Germline V gives CDR1 SGHVS, CDR2 FQNEAQ. V lost 0 bases and J lost 3, with 6 bases in between. The DNA for the CDR3 is TGTGCCAGCAGCTTAGCAGGGAACAATCAGCCCCAGCATTTT. Translating it yields CASSLAGNNQPQHF. The whole variable domain, filled in from reference TRBV7-8 and TRBJ1-5, reads GAGVSQSPRYKVAKRGQDVALRCDPISGHVSLFWYQQALGQGPEFLTYFQNEAQLDKSGLPSDRFFAERPEGSVSTLKIQRTQQEDSAVYLCASSLAGNNQPQHFGDGTRLSIL.

The chain employs TRBV29-1 and TRBJ2-7, with TRBD2 matching 12 bases. V was pared by 0 bases and J by 6 bases, with 9 bases of the junction left unmatched. This CDR3 comprises 16 residues. Germline CDR1 reads SQVTM; CDR2 reads ANQGSEA. The CDR3 region has the DNA TGCAGCGTTGAAGAAGTTCGGACTAGCGGGATTAGCGAGCAGTACTTC. Translating gives CSVEEVRTSGISEQYF.

A remark on this clonotype: The junction differs from germline at one of its ends, possibly a read error. V is TRBV7-9 and J is TRBJ2-7; D unresolved. CDR1 is SEHNR, CDR2 FQNEAQ, per germline (reference sequence). The CDR3 extends over 16 amino acids. Here the CDR3 reads CASSPYQTDDCYEQYF. As DNA, the CDR3 is TGCGCCAGCAGCCCTTACCAGACGGACGATTGCTACGAGCAGTACTTC. Supplemented by reference TRBV7-9 and TRBJ2-7, the full variable domain reads DTGVSQNPRHKITKRGQNVTFRCDPISEHNRLYWYRQTLGQGPEFLTYFQNEAQLEKSRLLSDRFSAERPKGSFSTLEIQRTEQGDSAMYLCASSPYQTDDCYEQYFGPGTRLTVT.

This clonotype was seen at least ten times. This chain joins TRBV10-3 and TRBJ2-2, with 7 bases fitting TRBD2. Germline V lookup: CDR1 ENHRY, CDR2 SYGVKD. This CDR3 contains 15 residues. V dropped 10 bases and J dropped 1; count of bases not matched to a gene: 9. The CDR3 nucleotides are TGTGCCACCGCGAGACTAGCCTTGAACACCGGGGAGCTGTTTTTT. Its translation is CATARLALNTGELFF.

This clonotype was detected ten times or more. The chain employs TRBV20-1 and TRBJ2-7; D is ambiguous. Germline lookup yields CDR1 DFQATT and CDR2 SNEGSKA (reference sequence). CDR3 length: 14 amino acids. Trimming shortened V by 3 bases and J by 1 base, and 13 bases separated the two germline ends. CDR3 protein: CSARSPDISYEQYF. The CDR3 coding sequence is TGCAGTGCTAGGTCTCCCGACATATCCTACGAGCAGTACTTC.

CDR3 sequence: CATSRALAGEVEQYF. Written as DNA, the CDR3 is TGTGCCACCAGCAGAGCACTAGCGGGAGAGGTAGAGCAGTACTTC. This chain joins TRBV15 and TRBJ2-7; 11 positions agree with TRBD2. V was pared by 1 base and J by 7 bases, with 6 bases of the junction left unmatched. Germline lookup yields CDR1 LNHNV and CDR2 YYDKDF (reference sequence). The CDR3 length is 15 residues.

This clonotype came up many times. This rearrangement joins TRBV6-5 to TRBJ2-2, with a possible D match to TRBD1 (6 bases). Looked up from germline, CDR1 is MNHEY and CDR2 is SVGAGI. The CDR3 loop spans 14 amino acids. The V end was cut by 0 bases, the J end by 4 bases, with 6 bases between. CDR3 sequence: CASSYSRGTGELFF. CDR3 sequence (DNA): TGTGCCAGCAGTTACTCCAGGGGCACCGGGGAGCTGTTTTTT.

This clonotype was recorded many times. The chain recombines TRBV2 with TRBJ2-5, with D perhaps TRBD2 (5 bases). The CDR3 runs 15 residues. CDR1 is SNHLY, CDR2 FYNNEI, per germline. Trimming removed 0 bases from V and 0 bases from J, with 8 bases in between. Here the CDR3 reads CASSEALAYQETQYF. The CDR3 nucleotides read TGTGCCAGCAGTGAAGCGTTAGCGTACCAAGAGACCCAGTACTTC.

This clonotype was found many times. The chain couples TRBV10-3 to TRBJ2-7, with unresolved D. Trimming took off 10 bases at V and 0 bases at J, with 13 bases between the two ends. Germline CDR1 and CDR2: ENHRY and SYGVKD. The CDR3 is 13 amino acids. CDR3: CATSPRSSYEQYF. The CDR3 region has the DNA TGTGCCACCAGCCCCCGGAGCTCCTACGAGCAGTACTTC.

This clonotype was seen a few times. The chain couples TRBV7-9 to TRBJ1-6; 10 nucleotides agree with TRBD1. Germline values: CDR1 SEHNR, CDR2 FQNEAQ (reference sequence). The CDR3 spans 14 residues. J was trimmed by 11 bases and V by 5 bases; bases with no gene match: 6. The CDR3 spells CASSRGQGFAPLHF. Here the CDR3 DNA reads TGTGCCAGCAGCAGGGGACAGGGGTTTGCACCCCTCCACTTT.

This clonotype has a count of ten or more. The chain joins TRBV24-1 to TRBJ2-2; 10 nucleotides align to TRBD1. J was trimmed by 7 bases and V by 3 bases; bases with no gene match: 10. This CDR3 comprises 17 residues. Germline loops: CDR1 KGHDR, CDR2 SFDVKD. Here the CDR3 DNA reads TGTGCCACCAGTGATCTTGGGGACAGGGGTGACCACGGGGAGCTGTTTTTT. Encoded protein: CATSDLGDRGDHGELFF.

The rearrangement links TRBV7-8 to TRBJ2-7; D assignment may be TRBD1 or TRBD2 (5 bases each). Germline V CDR1 and CDR2: SGHVS, FQNEAQ. CDR3 length: 15 residues. V was pared by 4 bases and J by 2 bases, with 15 bases between. As DNA, the CDR3 is TGTGCCAGCAGCTCAATCCCCCGGGGCCCCTACGAGCAGTACTTC. Translated: CASSSIPRGPYEQYF.

Regarding this clonotype: Just one base apart from a much larger clone, this may be a read error. V usage is TRBV10-3 and J usage is TRBJ2-7; 7 bases are shared with TRBD2. J lost 7 bases, V lost 5 bases, and 8 bases had no gene match. Germline V lookup: CDR1 ENHRY, CDR2 SYGVKD. The CDR3 runs to 13 residues. The CDR3 DNA sequence: TGTGCCATCAGTTATCAAGCGGGAACTGAGCAGTACTTC. This encodes CAISYQAGTEQYF.

V usage is TRBV29-1 and J usage is TRBJ1-1, with D possibly matching TRBD1 (6 bases). The length of the CDR3 is 17 residues. V was clipped by 7 bases and J by 4 bases, with 28 bases between them. Germline V gives CDR1 SQVTM, CDR2 ANQGSEA. The CDR3 DNA reads as TGCAGCGCCGGCCGTTATTCACGGTCAGGGGCTTTCACTGAAGCTTTCTTT. Translation gives CSAGRYSRSGAFTEAFF. Full variable domain (remainder filled in from reference TRBV29-1 and TRBJ1-1): SAVISQKPSRDICQRGTSLTIQCQVDSQVTMMFWYRQQPGQSLTLIATANQGSEATYESGFVIDKFPISRPNLTFSTLTVSNMSPEDSSIYLCSAGRYSRSGAFTEAFFGQGTRLTVV.

This clonotype was seen many times. V gene TRBV5-6 combines with J gene TRBJ1-2; no firm D call. This CDR3 is built from 15 residues. The V and J ends lost 1 base and 3 bases respectively, with 13 bases between them. Germline lookup yields CDR1 SGHDT and CDR2 YYEEEE. The chain's CDR3 is CASSLFRLADYGYTF. The CDR3 DNA follows: TGTGCCAGCAGCTTGTTTCGGCTCGCAGACTATGGCTACACCTTC.

The chain combines TRBV10-3 with TRBJ1-1; the D is unclear. Between the trimmed V and J ends, which lost 2 bases and 4 bases, there was a span of 8 bases. Germline CDR1 and CDR2: ENHRY and SYGVKD. The CDR3 loop spans 13 amino acids. The CDR3 sequence is CAISEGVGTEAFF. Written as DNA, the CDR3 is TGTGCCATCAGTGAGGGGGTCGGCACTGAAGCTTTCTTT.

This clonotype has more than one count but fewer than ten. A much larger clone sits a single nucleotide away, making a read error possible. The genes are TRBV3-1 and TRBJ2-5, with D possibly TRBD2 on 5 matching bases. The CDR3 is 15 residues long. Germline V CDR1 and CDR2: LGHDT, YNNKEL (reference sequence). The chain's CDR3 is CASSRGQTGQETQSF. Here the CDR3 DNA reads TGTGCCAGCAGTCGCGGGCAGACGGGCCAAGAGACCCAGTCCTTC.

V gene TRBV29-1 combines with J gene TRBJ1-5; 9 nucleotides agree with TRBD1. This CDR3 is built from 13 residues. J gave up 2 bases and V 7 bases, and 3 bases lay outside the gene matches. Germline V lookup: CDR1 SQVTM, CDR2 ANQGSEA. In DNA form, the CDR3 reads TGCAGCGGGGGGACAGGGCGCAATCAGCCCCAGCATTTT. Its protein is CSGGTGRNQPQHF. Filled out from reference TRBV29-1 and TRBJ1-5, the complete variable domain reads SAVISQKPSRDICQRGTSLTIQCQVDSQVTMMFWYRQQPGQSLTLIATANQGSEATYESGFVIDKFPISRPNLTFSTLTVSNMSPEDSSIYLCSGGTGRNQPQHFGDGTRLSIL.